This T cell receptor (beta chain) was obtained from a study of shared T cell receptors in the human thymus. TCRdb's table, derived via immunoSEQ multiplex PCR, lists solely in-frame clones and lacks some. Of about 660,000 clones listed, more than 75% were seen once; the top ten hold 0.0095% to 0.012%. J was trimmed by 6 bases and V by 6 bases; bases with no gene match: 19. Germline V lookup: CDR1 ENHRY, CDR2 SYGVKD. This CDR3 is built from 17 residues. The sample was also reused in another study, on human thymus T cells. That study reports: Healthy Finnish infants undergoing corrective surgery for congenital heart defects were the donors. Resections from corrective heart surgery provided thymus tissue. Thymic and blood repertoires appeared to display a bias in their usage of V and J genes. Related studies found that unrelated individuals share highly overlapping thymic repertoires.

The clonotype was recovered from a boy younger than two with a congenital heart defect. The source material was thymocytes. The chain joins TRBV10-3 to TRBJ1-2, with 7 bases aligning to TRBD1. The CDR3 DNA reads TGTGCCATCAGCCCCCTACAGGGGTCAATCCGGGAAAATGGCTACACCTTC. Protein sequence: CAISPLQGSIRENGYTF.